This T cell receptor (beta chain) was documented in a study of cytomegalovirus exposure and HLA in healthy donors. It was with 60 Vbeta and 13 Jbeta primers that the PCR ran. TCRdb's copy holds only in-frame clones and misses some; the assay was immunoSEQ multiplex PCR. The sample includes around 150,000 clones, about 64% of them seen just once. Note on this clone: The antigen is unknown.

Notes on the study in general: In presence/absence analyses, roughly uniform sequencing depth across donors was assumed.

The sequence derives from a woman aged 30 to 39 in good health and CMV-seropositive. Specimen: PBMCs.

The CDR3 loop is CASTQDIYEQYF. The CDR3 DNA is TGTGCCAGCACTCAGGACATTTACGAGCAGTACTTC. This chain links TRBV2 with TRBJ2-7; D is perhaps TRBD1 (5 bases). CDR1 and CDR2 from the germline V gene are SNHLY and FYNNEI. The CDR3 length is 12 residues. Trimming took off 7 bases at V and 4 bases at J, with 11 bases between the two ends.